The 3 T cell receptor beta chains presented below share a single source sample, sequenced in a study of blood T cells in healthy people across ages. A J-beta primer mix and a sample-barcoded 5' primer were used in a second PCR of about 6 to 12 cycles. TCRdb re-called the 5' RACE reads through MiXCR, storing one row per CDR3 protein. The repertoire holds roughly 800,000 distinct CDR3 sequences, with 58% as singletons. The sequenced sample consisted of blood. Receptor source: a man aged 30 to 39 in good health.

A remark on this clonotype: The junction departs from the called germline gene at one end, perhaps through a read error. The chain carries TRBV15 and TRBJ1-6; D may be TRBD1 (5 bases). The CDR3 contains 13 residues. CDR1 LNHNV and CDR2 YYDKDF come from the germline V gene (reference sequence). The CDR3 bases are TGTGCCACCAGCGGAGACAGTAATTCACCCCTCCACTTT. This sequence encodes CATSGDSNSPLHF.

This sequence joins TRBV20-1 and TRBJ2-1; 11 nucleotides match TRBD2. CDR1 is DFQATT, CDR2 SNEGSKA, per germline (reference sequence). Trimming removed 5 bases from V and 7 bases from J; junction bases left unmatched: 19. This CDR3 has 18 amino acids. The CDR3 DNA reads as TGCAGTGCTCATAGAGCACCAAGAACTAGCGGGAGTGGTAATGAGCAGTTCTTC. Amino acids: CSAHRAPRTSGSGNEQFF.

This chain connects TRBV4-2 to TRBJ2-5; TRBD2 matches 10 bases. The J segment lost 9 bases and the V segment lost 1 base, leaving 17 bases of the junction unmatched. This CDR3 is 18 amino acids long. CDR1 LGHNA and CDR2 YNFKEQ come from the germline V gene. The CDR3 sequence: CASSQVVGVAGGSRSQYF. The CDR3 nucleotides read TGTGCCAGCAGCCAAGTGGTGGGCGTAGCGGGGGGATCCCGGTCCCAGTACTTC.